Below are 15 T cell receptor beta chains sequenced from a single sample in a study of shared clonotypes between healthy human individuals. The data were produced by immunoSEQ multiplex PCR, yet TCRdb's version contains in-frame clones alone and is incomplete. The sample gives 1.5 million to 2.5 million clones, about 94% of which show up once; 0.9% to 1.5% is in the top ten. Naivety among CD8 cells was defined by CD45RO negativity and positive CCR7 selection, thereby excluding terminally differentiated effector memory CD45RA+ cells. What was sequenced was naive CD8+ T cells sorted from blood. The source of these receptors is a man between 18 and 35 years old in good health.

The table lists this clone with a few counts. Other DNA sequences of this sample code for an identical CDR3. The chain has TRBV13 and TRBJ2-7; tentatively, D is TRBD2 (6 bases). Germline CDR1 and CDR2: PRHDT and FYEKMQ (reference sequence). CDR3 length: 11 residues. V lost 5 bases to trimming and J lost 6 bases, with 8 bases between them. CDR3 amino acids: CASSPGGEQYF. The CDR3 DNA sequence: TGTGCCAGCAGCCCCGGGGGCGAGCAGTACTTC. The variable domain in full, with the rest retrieved from reference TRBV13 and TRBJ2-7, is AAGVIQSPRHLIKEKRETATLKCYPIPRHDTVYWYQQGPGQDPQFLISFYEKMQSDKGSIPDRFSAQQFSDYHSELNMSSLELGDSALYFCASSPGGEQYFGPGTRLTVT.

The CDR3 region has the DNA TGCGCCAGCAGCCAAGGGCCTATCCTAGCGGGGGGGTCCTACGAGCAGTACTTC. Translation: CASSQGPILAGGSYEQYF. The genes are TRBV4-1 and TRBJ2-7; TRBD2 matches 12 bases. The CDR3 is 18 residues long. CDR1 MGHRA and CDR2 YSYEKL come from the germline V gene. The junction had 8 bases not matched to a gene; V was cut back by 1 base and J by 1 base.

This sequence joins TRBV5-1 and TRBJ1-1; D is possibly TRBD1 (6 bases). V lost 4 bases, J lost 4 bases, and 11 bases lay in between. The germline V gene encodes CDR1 SGHRS and CDR2 YFSETQ. This CDR3 is built from 13 residues. The CDR3 bases are TGCGCCAGCAGCGACCACAGGGTCACTGAAGCTTTCTTT. Translation: CASSDHRVTEAFF.

V is TRBV6-1 and J is TRBJ2-7; TRBD2 agrees at 10 bases. Germline V lookup: CDR1 MNHNS, CDR2 SASEGT. This CDR3 contains 14 residues. V shed 6 bases, J shed 6 bases, and the junction held 8 bases outside the gene matches. In nucleotides, the CDR3 is TGTGCCAGCAGCTCGCTAGCGGGAGAGGGCGAGCAGTACTTC. This translates into CASSSLAGEGEQYF.

V is TRBV6-1 and J is TRBJ1-2, with 7 bases matching TRBD1. Germline CDR1 reads MNHNS; CDR2 reads SASEGT. CDR3 size: 17 residues. With 6 bases clipped from V and 1 base from J, the junction kept 14 bases outside the gene matches. The chain's CDR3 is CASREQGTFVINYGYTF. The CDR3 nucleotides are TGTGCCAGCAGAGAACAGGGGACTTTCGTGATTAACTATGGCTACACCTTC.

The rearrangement joins TRBV5-1 to TRBJ1-2; possible D gene TRBD1, 5 bases. V lost 4 bases to trimming and J lost 0 bases, with 16 bases between them. The CDR3 covers 16 residues. Germline-derived CDR1 and CDR2 are SGHRS and YFSETQ. The CDR3 sequence is CASSPGVSAANYGYTF. CDR3 sequence (DNA): TGCGCCAGCAGCCCGGGGGTGTCAGCAGCTAACTATGGCTACACCTTC.

The rearrangement uses TRBV30 and TRBJ1-1, with D tentatively TRBD1 (5 bases). This CDR3 spans 13 amino acids. The V end was cut by 0 bases, the J end by 8 bases, with 13 bases between. The V gene's germline CDR1 is GTSNPN and CDR2 SVGIG (reference sequence). The CDR3 coding sequence is TGTGCCTGGAGTGTAGGCAGGGCAATAGAAGCTTTCTTT. Residues: CAWSVGRAIEAFF.

The chain couples TRBV10-3 to TRBJ2-6; 7 bases align to TRBD1. The CDR3 consists of 19 residues. Germline V gene lookup returns CDR1 ENHRY and CDR2 SYGVKD. The V and J ends lost 5 bases and 1 base, in that order; junction bases with no gene match: 14. The CDR3 region is CAISFRGQKQGSGANVLTF. The CDR3 DNA reads TGTGCCATCAGTTTCAGGGGACAGAAGCAAGGGTCTGGGGCCAACGTCCTGACTTTC.

The chain joins TRBV7-8 to TRBJ2-3; D call uncertain. Germline V lookup: CDR1 SGHVS, CDR2 FQNEAQ. This CDR3 contains 14 residues. The V gene lost 9 bases and the J gene lost 1 base, with 14 bases spanning the gap. The CDR3 loop reads CASVADIGTDTQYF. CDR3 nucleotide sequence: TGTGCCAGTGTGGCTGACATAGGCACAGATACGCAGTATTTT.

The rearrangement links TRBV7-9 to TRBJ1-1; 8 nucleotides agree with TRBD1. Trimming at V came to 6 bases and at J to 2 bases, leaving 14 bases not matched to a gene. This CDR3 spans 17 amino acids. From germline, CDR1 is SEHNR and CDR2 FQNEAQ (reference sequence). The CDR3, as DNA: TGTGCCAGCAGACCCCCGGTCGGGACAGGCCAAAACACTGAAGCTTTCTTT. Protein sequence: CASRPPVGTGQNTEAFF.

The count of this clone is one. The genes are TRBV7-9 and TRBJ1-4; no clear D gene. The CDR3 runs to 14 residues. Trimming stripped 5 bases from V and 10 bases from J, with 17 bases between. Germline loops: CDR1 SEHNR, CDR2 FQNEAQ (reference sequence). CDR3: CASSRSVDSGKLFF. The CDR3 nucleotides are TGTGCCAGCAGCCGAAGTGTGGACTCTGGAAAACTGTTTTTT.

This chain connects TRBV9 to TRBJ2-2; D unresolved. The ends were cut back, 3 bases at V and 2 bases at J, with 14 bases in the middle. The CDR3 covers 16 residues. Germline CDR1 and CDR2: SGDLS and YYNGEE. The CDR3 loop reads CASSAGPEGNTGELFF. Here the CDR3 DNA reads TGTGCCAGCAGCGCCGGACCCGAAGGTAACACCGGGGAGCTGTTTTTT.

The rearrangement links TRBV19 to TRBJ2-7, with D perhaps TRBD1 or TRBD2 (5 bases each). Germline lookup yields CDR1 LNHDA and CDR2 SQIVND (reference sequence). The CDR3 is 13 residues long. V was pared by 7 bases and J by 2 bases, with 12 bases between. Here the CDR3 reads CASNEGITYEQYF. The CDR3, as DNA: TGTGCCAGTAACGAGGGGATCACCTACGAGCAGTACTTC.

The J gene is TRBJ2-7, the V gene TRBV5-8, with D perhaps matching TRBD1 (5 bases). The CDR3 consists of 13 residues. Trimming took off 3 bases at V and 5 bases at J, with 12 bases between the two ends. CDR1 SGHTS and CDR2 YDEGEE come from the germline V gene. DNA for the CDR3: TGTGCCAGCAGCTGGGTCCAGGGCCACGAGCAGTACTTC. Protein: CASSWVQGHEQYF.

Notes on this clone: This CDR3 is also generated by other DNA sequences in the sample. The chain couples TRBV5-6 to TRBJ2-5, with 7 bases identical to TRBD2. CDR3 length equals 13 residues. With 1 base clipped from V and 5 bases from J, the junction kept 2 bases outside the gene matches. CDR1 is SGHDT and CDR2 is YYEEEE in the germline V gene. CDR3 nucleotides: TGTGCCAGCAGCTTGTGGGGAGGGGAGACCCAGTACTTC. It yields the protein CASSLWGGETQYF.